This T cell receptor (beta chain) was recorded in a study of cytomegalovirus exposure and HLA in healthy donors. PCR primers comprised 60 Vbeta and 13 Jbeta primers. The assay was immunoSEQ multiplex PCR, and TCRdb's table has in-frame clones only and misses some. Of about 120,000 clones in the sample, about 76% are singletons; the top ten hold approximately 30%. Trimming removed 7 bases at V and 6 bases at J, with 22 bases between. The CDR3 is made up of 16 amino acids. From germline, CDR1 is SNHLY and CDR2 FYNNEI. This clone has just a few counts. Its specificity is not known. Study observations and caveats: For most TCR beta V segments, an earlier analysis put the productive rate at about 87% or about 30% of the time.

The source is a man aged 55 to 70 in good health and CMV-seropositive. The chain links TRBV2 to TRBJ1-5; no definite D call. The sequenced material came from PBMCs. Here the CDR3 reads CASMGGNPIIGQPQHF. The CDR3 nucleotides read TGTGCCAGCATGGGAGGGAACCCCATTATTGGTCAGCCCCAGCATTTT.